This TCR beta chain was documented in a study of blood T cell repertoires in COVID-19. Background on the study: Some COVID-19 samples were acute and others convalescent; all came from the United States, Italy and Spain.

Authors' methods: From reference gene primer amplification, estimates of nucleated cell counts were derived. The protocol was immunoSEQ multiplex PCR, while the TCRdb copy is restricted to in-frame clones and leaves out a portion. The V and J calls and clone size were taken over from that table, and D and trimming were inferred from the DNA. The sample has roughly 190,000 clones; 75% to 85% are singletons. Unmatched junction bases numbered 5, after V lost 5 bases and J lost 0 bases. The CDR3 loop spans 15 amino acids. CDR1 is SGHVS and CDR2 is FQNEAQ in the germline V gene. The material sequenced was peripheral blood. This sequence joins TRBV7-8 and TRBJ1-1; 8 bases align to TRBD1. The source is a middle-aged woman with COVID-19, enrolled during active disease. CDR3 amino acids: CASSLRTGMNTEAFF. The CDR3 bases are TGTGCCAGCAGCCTCCGGACAGGGATGAACACTGAAGCTTTCTTT.